This T cell receptor beta chain was profiled in a study of blood T cell repertoires in COVID-19. Background on the study: COVID-19 samples from acute and convalescent phases originated in the United States, Italy and Spain. The cDNA or gDNA used as material had been derived from T cells, B-cell-depleted T cells, or PBMCs.

Per the original data handling: For nucleated cells, counts were estimated from reference gene primer amplification. Only in-frame clones appear in the TCRdb table, and some are missing; sequencing was by immunoSEQ multiplex PCR. The V and J calls and clone size are taken from that table; D and trimming were inferred from the DNA. The sample contains more than 200,000 clones, about 87% of which appear only once. With 4 bases clipped from V and 4 bases from J, the junction kept 7 bases outside the gene matches. Germline loops: CDR1 LNHDA, CDR2 SQIVND (reference sequence). This CDR3 is 15 amino acids long. Enrolled during active infection, Seattle patients were then followed longitudinally.

The origin of this receptor is a woman aged 55-70 years with COVID-19, enrolled during active disease. The chain has TRBV19 and TRBJ1-5; 7 bases agree with TRBD1. The specimen sequenced was peripheral blood. Here the CDR3 reads CASSTRQGRNQPQHF. CDR3 nucleotides: TGTGCCAGTAGTACGAGACAGGGTCGGAATCAGCCCCAGCATTTT.